What follows are 19 T cell receptor beta chains derived from one specimen sequenced in a study of identical twins. MiXCR, applied by TCRdb to the 5' RACE reads, yields one record per CDR3 protein. The sample carries about 520,000 distinct CDR3 sequences, around 20% recorded once. The sample also formed part of further work on T cells expressing NK-cell markers.

Source material: CD4+ T cells sorted from blood. Source of these receptors: a woman under 30 in good health.

This chain joins TRBV2 and TRBJ1-4; TRBD1 might be the D (5 bases). Germline assignment: CDR1 SNHLY and CDR2 FYNNEI. This CDR3 spans 13 amino acids. V was pared by 5 bases and J by 8 bases, with 12 bases between. CDR3 bases: TGTGCCAGCAGTTCCACCGGGGGGGAAAAACTGTTTTTT. It codes for CASSSTGGEKLFF. Based on the CDR3 plus reference TRBV2 and TRBJ1-4, the full variable domain is EPEVTQTPSHQVTQMGQEVILRCVPISNHLYFYWYRQILGQKVEFLVSFYNNEISEKSEIFDDQFSVERPDGSNFTLKIRSTKLEDSAMYFCASSSTGGEKLFFGSGTQLSVL.

The sample holds a few counts of this clonotype. V and J are TRBV5-1 and TRBJ2-1, with 8 bases lining up with TRBD2. The CDR3 runs 14 residues. V shed 2 bases and J 8 bases; nucleotides not matched to a gene: 6. Germline V gene lookup returns CDR1 SGHRS and CDR2 YFSETQ. This chain's CDR3 is CASSFTGGKDEQFF. CDR3 sequence (DNA): TGCGCCAGCAGCTTTACGGGGGGGAAGGATGAGCAGTTCTTC.

This chain connects TRBV20-1 to TRBJ2-7; TRBD2 aligns across 7 bases. This CDR3 region has 13 residues. V shed 4 bases and J 6 bases; nucleotides not matched to a gene: 9. Germline assignment: CDR1 DFQATT and CDR2 SNEGSKA (reference sequence). CDR3 nucleotides: TGCAGTGCTATCGATCGGTGGGGGGGCGAGCAGTACTTC. It yields the protein CSAIDRWGGEQYF.

Only a few counts were recorded for this clonotype. The rearrangement links TRBV30 to TRBJ2-2; TRBD1 matches 9 bases. The CDR3 is made up of 14 amino acids. Losses at the gene ends were 3 bases for V and 6 bases for J; bases not matched to a gene: 5. The germline gives CDR1 GTSNPN, CDR2 SVGIG (reference sequence). CDR3 in DNA: TGTGCCTGGAGAGTACAGGGGGCCCCCGGGGAGCTGTTTTTT. Its translation: CAWRVQGAPGELFF.

This clonotype is a singleton in its sample. CDR3 sequence (DNA): TGCAGTGCTATAGGAGAGCTAAGGACTTCAAACTACAATGAGCAGTTCTTC. Its translation: CSAIGELRTSNYNEQFF. The chain is built from TRBV20-1 and TRBJ2-1, with D perhaps matching TRBD2 (5 bases). This CDR3 region has 17 residues. Germline V lookup: CDR1 DFQATT, CDR2 SNEGSKA (reference sequence). V shed 4 bases and J shed 3 bases, with 22 bases lying between them.

This chain uses TRBV20-1 with TRBJ2-7; D remains ambiguous. The germline CDR1 and CDR2 sequences are DFQATT and SNEGSKA (reference sequence). The CDR3 extends over 12 amino acids. Trimming took 7 bases from V and 3 from J, leaving 13 bases between them. CDR3 loop: CSVPGRSYEQYF. CDR3 in DNA: TGCAGTGTCCCCGGACGCAGCTACGAGCAGTACTTC.

Ten or more counts support this clonotype. The chain carries TRBV10-3 and TRBJ2-3, with 12 bases fitting TRBD2. The V gene end was trimmed by 3 bases and the J gene end by 5 bases; junction bases not matched to a gene: 9. The CDR3 is made up of 17 amino acids. Germline loops: CDR1 ENHRY, CDR2 SYGVKD. This CDR3 reads CAISDSRGLAGRDTQYF. CDR3 DNA sequence: TGTGCCATCAGTGACTCCCGAGGACTAGCGGGACGAGATACGCAGTATTTT.

In its sample, this clonotype was seen a few times. The chain employs TRBV7-2 and TRBJ2-3; no firm D call. Trimming shortened V by 3 bases and J by 1 base, and 8 bases separated the two germline ends. Germline V gene lookup returns CDR1 SGHTA and CDR2 FQGNSA. CDR3 length: 14 residues. The CDR3 DNA reads TGTGCCAGCAGCTTCGCTGGTGGCACAGATACGCAGTATTTT. It yields the protein CASSFAGGTDTQYF.

The chain carries TRBV5-6 and TRBJ2-1; D unresolved. In germline, CDR1 is SGHDT, CDR2 YYEEEE. The CDR3 is 15 amino acids. V gave up 2 bases and J gave up 9 bases, with 18 bases separating them. This chain's CDR3 is CASSLVPYKRSEQFF. The CDR3 nucleotides are TGTGCCAGCAGCTTAGTGCCATATAAAAGGAGTGAGCAGTTCTTC.

This rearrangement joins TRBV18 to TRBJ2-5, with TRBD2 matching over 7 bases. The CDR3 spans 15 residues. V shed 6 bases, J shed 5 bases, and the junction held 12 bases outside the gene matches. The V gene's germline CDR1 is KGHSH and CDR2 LQKENI. CDR3 sequence reads: CASSLGLGGGETQYF. The CDR3 nucleotides are TGTGCCAGCTCCCTTGGACTAGGAGGAGGCGAGACCCAGTACTTC.

The chain links TRBV20-1 to TRBJ1-1; tentative D call: TRBD1 (5 bases). The CDR3 spans 12 residues. V lost 3 bases to trimming and J lost 3 bases, with 8 bases between them. Germline lookup yields CDR1 DFQATT and CDR2 SNEGSKA (reference sequence). The CDR3 loop reads CSASRGYTEAFF. CDR3 DNA sequence: TGCAGTGCTAGTAGGGGCTACACTGAAGCTTTCTTT.

The chain combines TRBV9 with TRBJ1-1, with D unclear. Germline CDR1 reads SGDLS; CDR2 reads YYNGEE. The CDR3 spans 14 residues. V shed 1 base and J shed 3 bases, with 10 bases lying between them. The CDR3 region has the DNA TGTGCCAGCAGCGTAACATTGGGTCACACTGAAGCTTTCTTT. This codes for CASSVTLGHTEAFF.

This clonotype appeared a few times. The chain employs TRBV20-1 and TRBJ1-5, with D hard to call. V was cut by 1 base and J by 6 bases, with 13 bases left in between. The CDR3 runs 14 residues. Germline-derived CDR1 and CDR2 are DFQATT and SNEGSKA (reference sequence). CDR3 amino acids: CSARVGPDFQPQHF. The CDR3 DNA reads as TGCAGTGCTAGAGTGGGTCCCGACTTTCAGCCCCAGCATTTT.

This rearrangement joins TRBV27 to TRBJ2-7; the match to TRBD2 covers 8 bases. V lost 2 bases and J lost 4; bases outside the gene matches: 7. Germline V gene data show CDR1 as MNHEY and CDR2 as SMNVEV (reference sequence). The CDR3 contains 15 residues. The CDR3 sequence is CASSLNGRALYEQYF. CDR3 bases: TGTGCCAGCAGTTTAAACGGGAGGGCCTTGTACGAGCAGTACTTC.

This clonotype has a handful of counts. The V gene is TRBV5-1, the J gene TRBJ2-1; D perhaps matches TRBD2 (6 bases). V was cut by 3 bases and J by 6 bases, with 16 bases left in between. The CDR3 spans 15 residues. CDR1 and CDR2 from the germline V gene are SGHRS and YFSETQ. The DNA for the CDR3 is TGCGCCAGCAGCTCAGTGGAGGGGCGCCGCAATGAGCAGTTCTTC. Its protein is CASSSVEGRRNEQFF.

This clonotype has at least ten counts. V and J are TRBV20-1 and TRBJ2-4; D is unresolved. The CDR3 length is 13 residues. V shed 7 bases and J shed 3 bases, with 13 bases lying between them. Germline V gene sequence: CDR1 DFQATT, CDR2 SNEGSKA (reference sequence). The CDR3 DNA reads as TGCAGTGTGAGAGAGCAGCACAAAAACATTCAGTACTTC. Its translation: CSVREQHKNIQYF.

The CDR3 DNA sequence: TGTGCCAGCAGCTTACTAGCGGGAATGGAGACCCAGTACTTC. Residues: CASSLLAGMETQYF. This sequence joins TRBV7-9 and TRBJ2-5, with TRBD2 matching over 9 bases. The V gene end was trimmed by 2 bases and the J gene end by 5 bases; junction bases not matched to a gene: 3. The CDR3 covers 14 residues. The germline V gene encodes CDR1 SEHNR and CDR2 FQNEAQ (reference sequence).

The chain employs TRBV5-5 and TRBJ1-1; D unclear. CDR3 length: 13 amino acids. The V gene's germline CDR1 is SGHKS and CDR2 YYEKEE (reference sequence). Trimming stripped 4 bases from V and 4 bases from J, with 11 bases between. The DNA for the CDR3 is TGTGCCAGCAGCCGGAGAAAGGGCACTGAAGCTTTCTTT. This encodes CASSRRKGTEAFF. The full variable domain, completed using reference TRBV5-5 and TRBJ1-1, is DAGVTQSPTHLIKTRGQQVTLRCSPISGHKSVSWYQQVLGQGPQFIFQYYEKEERGRGNFPDRFSARQFPNYSSELNVNALLLGDSALYLCASSRRKGTEAFFGQGTRLTVV.

There are a few counts of this clonotype. J is TRBJ2-5 and V is TRBV5-6, with D possibly matching TRBD1 (6 bases). Deletions cut 7 bases from V and 5 bases from J, with 15 bases between. CDR3 length equals 13 residues. The germline CDR1 and CDR2 sequences are SGHDT and YYEEEE. The CDR3 bases are TGTGCCAGCCGAGGACAGTACGCGGAGACCCAGTACTTC. Amino acid sequence: CASRGQYAETQYF.